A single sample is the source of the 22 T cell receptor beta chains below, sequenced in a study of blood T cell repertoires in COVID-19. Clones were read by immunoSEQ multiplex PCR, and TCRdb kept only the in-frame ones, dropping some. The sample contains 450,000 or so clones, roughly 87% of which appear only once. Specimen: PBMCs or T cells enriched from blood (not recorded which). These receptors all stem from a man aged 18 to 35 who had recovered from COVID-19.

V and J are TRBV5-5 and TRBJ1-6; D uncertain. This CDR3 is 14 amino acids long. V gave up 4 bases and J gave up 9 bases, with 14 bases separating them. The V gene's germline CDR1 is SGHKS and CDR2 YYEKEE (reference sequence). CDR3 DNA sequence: TGTGCCAGCAGCCCGGACGGAGGTGGTTCACCCCTCCACTTT. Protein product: CASSPDGGGSPLHF.

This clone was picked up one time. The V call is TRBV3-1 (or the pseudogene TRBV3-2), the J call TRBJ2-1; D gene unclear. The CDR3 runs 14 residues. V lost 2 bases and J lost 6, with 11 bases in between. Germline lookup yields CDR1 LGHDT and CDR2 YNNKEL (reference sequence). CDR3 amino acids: CASSQSPRRNEQFF. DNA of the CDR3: TGTGCCAGCAGCCAATCTCCGAGGCGCAATGAGCAGTTCTTC.

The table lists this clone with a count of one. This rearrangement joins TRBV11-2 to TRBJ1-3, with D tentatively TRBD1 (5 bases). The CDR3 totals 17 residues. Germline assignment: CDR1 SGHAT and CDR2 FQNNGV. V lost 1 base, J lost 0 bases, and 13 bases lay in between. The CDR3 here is CASSLGQGGFSGNTIYF. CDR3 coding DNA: TGTGCCAGCAGCTTAGGGCAGGGCGGCTTCTCTGGAAACACCATATATTTT.

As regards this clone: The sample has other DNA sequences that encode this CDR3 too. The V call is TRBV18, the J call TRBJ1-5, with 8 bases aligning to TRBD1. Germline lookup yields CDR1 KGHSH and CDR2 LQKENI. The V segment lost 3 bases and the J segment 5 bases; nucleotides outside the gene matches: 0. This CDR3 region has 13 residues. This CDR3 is CASSPDRDQPQHF. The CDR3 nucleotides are TGTGCCAGCTCACCGGACAGGGATCAGCCCCAGCATTTT.

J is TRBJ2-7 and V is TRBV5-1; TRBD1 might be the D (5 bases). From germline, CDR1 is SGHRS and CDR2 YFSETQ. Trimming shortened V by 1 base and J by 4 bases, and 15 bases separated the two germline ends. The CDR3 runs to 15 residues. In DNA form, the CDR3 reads TGCGCCAGCAGCTTGCAGGCCACAGGCGCTTACGAGCAGTACTTC. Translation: CASSLQATGAYEQYF.

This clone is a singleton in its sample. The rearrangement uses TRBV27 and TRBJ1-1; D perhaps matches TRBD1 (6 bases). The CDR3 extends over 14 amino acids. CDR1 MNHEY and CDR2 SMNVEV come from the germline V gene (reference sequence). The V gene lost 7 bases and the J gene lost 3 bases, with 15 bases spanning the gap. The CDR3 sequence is CASTLGQGYTEAFF. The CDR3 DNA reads TGTGCCAGCACGCTCGGGCAGGGGTACACTGAAGCTTTCTTT.

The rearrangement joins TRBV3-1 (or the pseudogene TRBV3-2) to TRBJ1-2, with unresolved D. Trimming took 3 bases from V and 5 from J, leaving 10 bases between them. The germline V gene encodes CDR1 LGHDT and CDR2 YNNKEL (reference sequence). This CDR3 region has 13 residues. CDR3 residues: CASSHLEQYGYTF. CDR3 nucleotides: TGTGCCAGCAGCCATCTGGAACAGTATGGCTACACCTTC.

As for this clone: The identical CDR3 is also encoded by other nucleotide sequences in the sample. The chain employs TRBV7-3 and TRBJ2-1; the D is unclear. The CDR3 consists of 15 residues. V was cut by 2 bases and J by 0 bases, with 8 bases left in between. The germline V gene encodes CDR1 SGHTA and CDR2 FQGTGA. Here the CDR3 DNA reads TGTGCCAGCAGCTTAGGAGCGAGCTCCTACAATGAGCAGTTCTTC. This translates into CASSLGASSYNEQFF.

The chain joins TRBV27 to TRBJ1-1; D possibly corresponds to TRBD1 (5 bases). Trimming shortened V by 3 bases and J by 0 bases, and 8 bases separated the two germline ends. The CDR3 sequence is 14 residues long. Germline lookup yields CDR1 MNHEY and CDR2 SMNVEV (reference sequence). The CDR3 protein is CASSLTDLNTEAFF. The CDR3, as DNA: TGTGCCAGCAGTTTGACAGATTTGAACACTGAAGCTTTCTTT.

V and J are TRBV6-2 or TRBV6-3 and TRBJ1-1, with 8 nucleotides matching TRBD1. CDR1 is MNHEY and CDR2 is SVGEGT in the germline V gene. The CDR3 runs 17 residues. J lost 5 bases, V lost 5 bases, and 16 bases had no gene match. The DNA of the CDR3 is TGTGCCAGCAGTCGGCCGATGGCAGGGGGCGCGGGGACTGAAGCTTTCTTT. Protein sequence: CASSRPMAGGAGTEAFF.

The CDR3: CASSLFPTGQGEQYF. In DNA, the CDR3 is TGTGCCAGCAGTTTATTCCCGACAGGCCAGGGGGAGCAGTACTTC. This chain links TRBV7-3 with TRBJ2-7; D may be TRBD1 (6 bases). The length of the CDR3 is 15 residues. Trimming took off 6 bases at V and 7 bases at J, with 22 bases between the two ends. Germline V gene data show CDR1 as SGHTA and CDR2 as FQGTGA. The variable domain in full, completed from reference TRBV7-3 and TRBJ2-7, reads GAGVSQTPSNKVTEKGKYVELRCDPISGHTALYWYRQSLGQGPEFLIYFQGTGAADDSGLPNDRFFAVRPEGSVSTLKIQRTERGDSAVYLCASSLFPTGQGEQYFGPGTRLTVT.

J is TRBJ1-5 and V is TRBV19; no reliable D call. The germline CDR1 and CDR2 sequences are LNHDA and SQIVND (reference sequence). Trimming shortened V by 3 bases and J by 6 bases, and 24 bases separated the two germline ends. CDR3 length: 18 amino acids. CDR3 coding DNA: TGTGCCAGTAGTATTCGGCGGGCCATCAAAGGGATTAGTCAGCCCCAGCATTTT. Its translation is CASSIRRAIKGISQPQHF.

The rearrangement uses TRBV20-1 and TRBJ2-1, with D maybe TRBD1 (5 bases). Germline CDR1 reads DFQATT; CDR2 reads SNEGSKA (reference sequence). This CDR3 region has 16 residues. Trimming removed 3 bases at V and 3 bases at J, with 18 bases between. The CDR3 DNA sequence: TGCAGTGCTAGTCGACTGATGGGGCGAGACTACAATGAGCAGTTCTTC. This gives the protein CSASRLMGRDYNEQFF.

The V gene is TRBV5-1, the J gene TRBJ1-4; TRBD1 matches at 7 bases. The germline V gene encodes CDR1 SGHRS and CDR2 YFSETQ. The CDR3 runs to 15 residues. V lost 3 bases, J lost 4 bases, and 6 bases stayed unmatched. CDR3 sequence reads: CASSSEGAYNEKLFF. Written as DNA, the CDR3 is TGCGCCAGCAGCTCAGAGGGGGCATATAATGAAAAACTGTTTTTT.

The CDR3 region is CASRAGDTNTGELFF. In nucleotides, the CDR3 is TGTGCCAGCAGAGCGGGGGACACGAACACCGGGGAGCTGTTTTTT. The chain links TRBV9 to TRBJ2-2, with 8 bases identical to TRBD2. The CDR3 consists of 15 residues. The V segment lost 5 bases and the J segment 0 bases; nucleotides outside the gene matches: 3. Germline CDR1 SGDLS, CDR2 YYNGEE.

The CDR3 sequence: CASIRTAEAFF. CDR3 bases: TGTGCCAGCATACGGACAGCAGAAGCTTTCTTT. V usage is TRBV6-5 and J usage is TRBJ1-1; maybe TRBD1 (6 bases). Trimming took off 7 bases at V and 8 bases at J, with 11 bases between the two ends. The CDR3 loop spans 11 amino acids. The V gene's germline CDR1 is MNHEY and CDR2 SVGAGI.

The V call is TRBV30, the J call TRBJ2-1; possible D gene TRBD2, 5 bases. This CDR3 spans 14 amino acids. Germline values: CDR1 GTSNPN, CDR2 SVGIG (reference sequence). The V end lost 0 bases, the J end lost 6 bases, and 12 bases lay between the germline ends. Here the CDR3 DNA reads TGTGCCTGGAGTGTAGGCGAAGGGAGCAATGAGCAGTTCTTC. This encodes CAWSVGEGSNEQFF.

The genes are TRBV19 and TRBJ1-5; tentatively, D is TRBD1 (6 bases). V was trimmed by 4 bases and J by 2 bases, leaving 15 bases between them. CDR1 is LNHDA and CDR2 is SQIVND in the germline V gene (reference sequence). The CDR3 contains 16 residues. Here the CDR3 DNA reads TGTGCCAGTAGTAGACCCCAGGGGAGGGGCAATCAGCCCCAGCATTTT. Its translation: CASSRPQGRGNQPQHF.

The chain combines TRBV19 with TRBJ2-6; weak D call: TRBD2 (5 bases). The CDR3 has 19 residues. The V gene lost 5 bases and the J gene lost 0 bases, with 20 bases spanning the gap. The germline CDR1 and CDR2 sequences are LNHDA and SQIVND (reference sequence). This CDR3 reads CASSDLRDKTASGANVLTF. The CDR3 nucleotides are TGTGCCAGTAGTGACCTCCGGGATAAAACCGCCTCTGGGGCCAACGTCCTGACTTTC.

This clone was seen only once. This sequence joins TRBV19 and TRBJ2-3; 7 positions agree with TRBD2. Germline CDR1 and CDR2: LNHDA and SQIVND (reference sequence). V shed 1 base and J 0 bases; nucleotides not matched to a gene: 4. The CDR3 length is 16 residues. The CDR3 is CASSIVSGASTDTQYF. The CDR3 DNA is TGTGCCAGTAGTATAGTAAGCGGGGCTAGCACAGATACGCAGTATTTT.

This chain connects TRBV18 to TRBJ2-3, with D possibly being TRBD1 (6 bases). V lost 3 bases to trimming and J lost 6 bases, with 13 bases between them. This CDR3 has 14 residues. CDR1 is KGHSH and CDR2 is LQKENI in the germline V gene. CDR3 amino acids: CASSPTGLLDTQYF. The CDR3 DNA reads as TGTGCCAGCTCACCCACAGGGCTTTTGGATACGCAGTATTTT. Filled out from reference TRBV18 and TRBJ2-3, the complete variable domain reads NAGVMQNPRHLVRRRGQEARLRCSPMKGHSHVYWYRQLPEEGLKFMVYLQKENIIDESGMPKERFSAEFPKEGPSILRIQQVVRGDSAAYFCASSPTGLLDTQYFGPGTRLTVL.

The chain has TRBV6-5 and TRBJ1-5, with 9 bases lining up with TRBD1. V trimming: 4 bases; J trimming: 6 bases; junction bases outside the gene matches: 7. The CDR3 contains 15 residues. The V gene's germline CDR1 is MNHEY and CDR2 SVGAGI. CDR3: CASSSPGQGGQPQHF. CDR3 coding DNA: TGTGCCAGCAGTTCACCGGGACAGGGCGGTCAGCCCCAGCATTTT.